This T cell receptor beta chain was retrieved from a study of blood T cell repertoires in COVID-19 (dated by TCRdb to about 2020). For the wider study: Samples from collaborators originated in the United States, Italy and Spain and spanned both the acute and convalescent phases of COVID-19. Where HLA class I and class II types were available, the types were taken from metadata supplied by the sample provider, not from assay-based typing. A freely available public database, intended as a resource for researchers studying the immune response to SARS-CoV-2, is where the repertoires were released. The sample metadata nearly always contained a de-identified subject ID, COVID-19 status, age in years and sex. Deeply sampled blood TCRbeta repertoires from subjects exposed to, actively infected with, or recovered from COVID-19 were included in the dataset. The prospective study material was composed of cDNA or gDNA derived from T cells, B-cell-depleted T cells, or PBMCs. The samples were drawn from two sources: the first 160 participants of the ongoing ImmuneRACE study, and 1,000 to 1,500 subjects contributed by 6 global collaborators. Results the study describes overall, beyond this receptor: The quantity of clinical and demographic metadata differed by source and by participant and was supplied without curation.

In Seattle, one collaborating source enrolled patients while the infection was active and tracked those patients longitudinally over the course of disease. Each collaborating institution followed its own protocols to collect whole blood in K2EDTA tubes. For TCRbeta analysis, collaborators shipped samples in one of three forms: frozen whole blood, isolated PBMCs, or DNA extracted from either of those sample types. As for this clone: There is no known antigen for this receptor. Per-base qualities were not stored, and no clone one base away is much larger.

TCRbeta CDR3 regions were amplified from genomic DNA using the immunoSEQ Assay, a bias-controlled multiplex PCR. As for the authors' bioinformatics: The number of nucleated cells in each sample was estimated by amplification of reference gene primers within the assay. To quantify the absolute abundance of each unique TCRbeta CDR3 rearrangement, sequence reads were collapsed and filtered. For each sample, productive Simpson clonality was calculated as the square root of Simpson's diversity index across productive rearrangements. Here the immuneACCESS table is served through TCRdb, limited to in-frame sequences with V and J called. Missing clones are a known gap in these copies; in checked studies unresolved V genes cover under half, and the rest lacks a known reason. That table gives V, J and clone size, and the DNA gave D and trimming. Counted in this sample were about 280,000 clones; 86% of them appeared once. 10% to 15% of the sample rests with the top ten.

The CDR3 runs 12 amino acids, cysteine and phenylalanine included. The DNA shown is the 36-base CDR3, in frame from base 1. Trimming accounts for 7 bases at V and 5 bases at J, while the number of junction bases matched to no gene is 1. Sequences SQVTM (CDR1) and ANQGSEA (CDR2) are obtained from the germline V gene. Here the chain combines TRBV29-1 and TRBJ1-4; the junction holds 10 bases that match TRBD1. The sample taken for sequencing was peripheral blood. The clonotype comes from a woman aged 70-85 years with COVID-19, enrolled during active disease. Read as DNA, the sequence is TGCAGCGCGGGACAGGGGAATGAAAAACTGTTTTTT. The resulting protein is CSAGQGNEKLFF. The full variable domain, with segments outside the CDR3 supplied by the reference TRBV29-1 and TRBJ1-4 proteins, appears as SAVISQKPSRDICQRGTSLTIQCQVDSQVTMMFWYRQQPGQSLTLIATANQGSEATYESGFVIDKFPISRPNLTFSTLTVSNMSPEDSSIYLCSAGQGNEKLFFGSGTQLSVL.